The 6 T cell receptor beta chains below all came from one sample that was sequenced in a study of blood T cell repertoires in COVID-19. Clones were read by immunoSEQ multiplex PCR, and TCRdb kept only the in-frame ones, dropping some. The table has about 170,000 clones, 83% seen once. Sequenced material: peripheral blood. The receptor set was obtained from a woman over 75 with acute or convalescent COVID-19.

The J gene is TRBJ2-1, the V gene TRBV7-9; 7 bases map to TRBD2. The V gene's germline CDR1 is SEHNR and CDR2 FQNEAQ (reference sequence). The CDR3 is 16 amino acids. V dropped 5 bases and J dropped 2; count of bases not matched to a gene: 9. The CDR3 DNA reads TGTGCCAGCAGCCCCGGGCGGGGGTACACCTACAATGAGCAGTTCTTC. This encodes CASSPGRGYTYNEQFF.

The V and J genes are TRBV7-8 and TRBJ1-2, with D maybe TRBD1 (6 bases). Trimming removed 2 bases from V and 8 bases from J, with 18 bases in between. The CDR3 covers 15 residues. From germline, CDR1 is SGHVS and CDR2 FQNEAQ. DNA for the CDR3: TGTGCCAGCAGCTTAAGTGGGCGACAGGACGGCGGCTACACCTTC. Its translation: CASSLSGRQDGGYTF.

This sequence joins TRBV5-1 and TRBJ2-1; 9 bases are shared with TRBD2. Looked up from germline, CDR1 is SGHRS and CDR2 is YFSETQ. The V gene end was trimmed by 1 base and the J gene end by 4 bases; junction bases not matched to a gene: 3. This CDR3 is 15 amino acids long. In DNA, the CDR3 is TGCGCCAGCAGCTTGTATCTAGCGGGATACAATGAGCAGTTCTTC. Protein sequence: CASSLYLAGYNEQFF.

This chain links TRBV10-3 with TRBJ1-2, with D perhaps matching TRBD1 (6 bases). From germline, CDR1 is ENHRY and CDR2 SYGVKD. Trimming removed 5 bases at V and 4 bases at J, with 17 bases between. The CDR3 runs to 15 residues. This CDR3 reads CAISSDRTALYGYTF. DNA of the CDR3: TGTGCCATCAGTTCCGACAGGACAGCCCTCTATGGCTACACCTTC.

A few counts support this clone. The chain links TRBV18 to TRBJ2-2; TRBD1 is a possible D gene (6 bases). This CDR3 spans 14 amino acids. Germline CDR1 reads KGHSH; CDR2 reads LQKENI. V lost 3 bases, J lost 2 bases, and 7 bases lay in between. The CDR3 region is CASSPDSNTGELFF. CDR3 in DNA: TGTGCCAGCTCACCGGACAGTAACACCGGGGAGCTGTTTTTT.

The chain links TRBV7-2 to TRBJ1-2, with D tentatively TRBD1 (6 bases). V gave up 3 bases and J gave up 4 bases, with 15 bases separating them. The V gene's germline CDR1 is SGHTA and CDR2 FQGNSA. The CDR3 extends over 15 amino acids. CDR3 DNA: TGTGCCAGCAGCTTGGGGGGGGCTGTCGCCTATGGCTACACCTTC. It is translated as CASSLGGAVAYGYTF.